The clone carrying this TCR beta chain was counted between two and nine times. No antigen is known for it. One end of the junction varies from germline; a read error may be responsible. This entry comes from a study of glioma-infiltrating T cells. Regarding the study as a whole: CDR3 overlap between tissue and blood was very small. Non-neoplastic patients had below-expected tissue-blood divergence, while all gliomas exceeded expectation.

The iRepertoire nested amplicon-rescue multiplex PCR amplified TCR alpha and beta CDR3s from RNA. TCRdb independently ran MiXCR on the multiplex PCR reads; one entry per CDR3 protein. This sample has about 200,000 distinct CDR3 sequences, with around 32% found just once. Source material: glioma tissue, nonneoplastic brain tissue, or PBMCs (not recorded which). The sequence was obtained from a human donor with low-grade glioma or glioblastoma, undergoing nonglioma brain surgery, or in good health (not recorded which).

CDR3 in amino acids: CAGRLGQGESDTQYF. The CDR3 nucleotides read TGTGCCGGTAGACTGGGACAGGGGGAATCAGATACGCAGTATTTT. J is TRBJ2-3 and V is TRBV19; 11 bases are a match to TRBD1. Germline assignment: CDR1 LNHDA and CDR2 SQIVND (reference sequence). The CDR3 sequence is 15 residues long.